This TCR beta chain was identified in a study of blood T cells in healthy people across ages. General observations from the study: Unknown CMV status may confound age-related changes in expanded clones.

This clonotype has a handful of counts. Its antigen is not known. For the second PCR, which ran for roughly 7 to 11 cycles, a sample-barcoded 5' primer and a J-beta primer mix were used. TCRdb independently ran MiXCR on the 5' RACE reads; one entry per CDR3 protein. This sample yields about 800,000 distinct CDR3 sequences, of which 20% to 30% are seen a single time; more than 3% belongs to the top ten. Germline assignment: CDR1 SEHNR and CDR2 FQNEAQ (reference sequence). V lost 2 bases to trimming and J lost 3 bases, with 19 bases between them. CDR3 length: 17 residues. The data also belong to a second study, concerning T cells of mothers and their children.

The sequenced material came from blood. The clonotype originates from a boy between 10 and 17 years old in good health. V gene TRBV7-9 combines with J gene TRBJ1-2; D is undetermined. CDR3 sequence: CASSLSGGGRQDYGYTF. CDR3 DNA: TGTGCCAGCAGCTTATCTGGTGGCGGAAGGCAGGACTATGGCTACACCTTC.